This T cell receptor beta chain was profiled in a study of T cell responses to AZD1222 COVID-19 vaccine. For the study at large: Second-dose intervals of approximately 4 or approximately 12 weeks were pooled. Overall study findings and caveats: The study found vaccine-associated CD4 TCRs spanning spike, dominant at 160-218 and 743-854. Nearly half of unique spike-specific TCRs reportedly avoided B.1.351 and B.1.1.7 mutated regions. Repertoire sampling happened only post peak T cell response.

The assay was immunoSEQ multiplex PCR, and TCRdb's table has in-frame clones only and misses some. The sample yields 90,000 to 120,000 clones, roughly 90% seen once. The CDR3 covers 15 residues. CDR1 LGHDT and CDR2 YNNKEL come from the germline V gene (reference sequence). J was trimmed by 4 bases and V by 6 bases; bases with no gene match: 6. Concerning this clone itself: Its antigen is still unknown.

The sequencing used peripheral blood, collected on day 0 of AZD1222 vaccination. The sequence was collected from an adult in good health. The V call is TRBV3-1 (or the pseudogene TRBV3-2), the J call TRBJ2-3; the match to TRBD2 covers 11 bases. In DNA form, the CDR3 reads TGTGCCAGCAGTACTAGCGGGAGTGGGGCAGATACGCAGTATTTT. Residues: CASSTSGSGADTQYF.